This TCR beta chain appears in the sequencing data of a study of cytomegalovirus exposure and HLA in healthy donors. Overall study results and limits: Later work associated fewer than 20,000 TCR beta sequences with HLA alleles at 0.05 false discovery rate.

As for this clone: No antigen is known for it.

Germline CDR1 reads SGHRS; CDR2 reads YFSETQ. This CDR3 has 14 amino acids. Trimming cost V 0 bases and J 5 bases, with 9 bases left between them. It was with 60 Vbeta and 13 Jbeta primers that the PCR ran. Clones were read by immunoSEQ multiplex PCR, and TCRdb kept only the in-frame ones, dropping some. The sample has roughly 35,000 clones, nearly 55% seen once. This TCR derives from a woman between 35 and 50 years old in good health and CMV-seropositive. What was sequenced was PBMCs. The V gene is TRBV5-1, the J gene TRBJ2-1, with D maybe TRBD2 (5 bases). CDR3 residues: CASSLALANNEQFF. In DNA form, the CDR3 reads TGCGCCAGCAGCTTGGCCCTAGCCAACAATGAGCAGTTCTTC.